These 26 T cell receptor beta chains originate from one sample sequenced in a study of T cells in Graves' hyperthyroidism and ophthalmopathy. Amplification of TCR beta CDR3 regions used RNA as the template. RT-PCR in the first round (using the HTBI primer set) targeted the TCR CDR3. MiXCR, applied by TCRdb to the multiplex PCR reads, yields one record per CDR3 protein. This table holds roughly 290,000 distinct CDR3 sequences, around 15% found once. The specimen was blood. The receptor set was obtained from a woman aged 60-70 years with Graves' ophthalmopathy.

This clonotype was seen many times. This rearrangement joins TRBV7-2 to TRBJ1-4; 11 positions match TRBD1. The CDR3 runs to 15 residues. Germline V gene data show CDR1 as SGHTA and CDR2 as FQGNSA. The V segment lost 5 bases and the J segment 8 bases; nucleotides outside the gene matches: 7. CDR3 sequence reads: CASSLRTGGAEKLFF. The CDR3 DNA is TGTGCCAGCAGCCTCAGGACAGGGGGCGCAGAAAAACTGTTTTTT.

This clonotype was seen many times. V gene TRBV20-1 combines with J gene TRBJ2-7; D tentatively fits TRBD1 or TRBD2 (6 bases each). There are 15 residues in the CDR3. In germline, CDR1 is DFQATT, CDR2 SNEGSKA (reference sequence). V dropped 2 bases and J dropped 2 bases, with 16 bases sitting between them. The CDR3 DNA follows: TGCAGTGCTAGAAATCTCGAAAGGGGGGCCTACGAGCAGTACTTC. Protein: CSARNLERGAYEQYF.

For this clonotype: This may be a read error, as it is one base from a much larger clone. CDR3 nucleotides: TGTGCCAGCAGCCATGGAGGGGGCTATGGCTACACCTTC. This translates into CASSHGGGYGYTF. The V gene is TRBV14, the J gene TRBJ1-2, with a tentative D call TRBD1 (6 bases). V was clipped by 3 bases and J by 4 bases, with 9 bases between them. This CDR3 is 13 amino acids long. Germline V gene sequence: CDR1 SGHDN, CDR2 FVKESK.

CDR3 loop: CASSAGTSGSYEQYF. For the CDR3, the DNA is TGTGCCAGCAGCGCTGGGACTAGCGGGAGTTACGAGCAGTACTTC. This chain joins TRBV9 and TRBJ2-7, with 14 bases lining up with TRBD2. Per the germline V gene, CDR1 is SGDLS and CDR2 is YYNGEE. This CDR3 spans 15 amino acids. J lost 4 bases, V lost 3 bases, and 3 bases had no gene match.

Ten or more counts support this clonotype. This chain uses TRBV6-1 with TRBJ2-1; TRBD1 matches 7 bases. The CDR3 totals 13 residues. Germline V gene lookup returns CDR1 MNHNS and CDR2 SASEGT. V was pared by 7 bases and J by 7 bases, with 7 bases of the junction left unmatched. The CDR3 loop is CASTRDSLNEQFF. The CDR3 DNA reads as TGTGCCAGCACTCGGGACAGTTTAAATGAGCAGTTCTTC.

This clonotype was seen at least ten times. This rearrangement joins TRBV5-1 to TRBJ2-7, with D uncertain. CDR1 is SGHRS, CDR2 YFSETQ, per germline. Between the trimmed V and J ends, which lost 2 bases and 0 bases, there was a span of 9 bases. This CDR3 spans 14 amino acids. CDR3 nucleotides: TGCGCCAGCAGCTTACAGACGAGCTCCTACGAGCAGTACTTC. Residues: CASSLQTSSYEQYF.

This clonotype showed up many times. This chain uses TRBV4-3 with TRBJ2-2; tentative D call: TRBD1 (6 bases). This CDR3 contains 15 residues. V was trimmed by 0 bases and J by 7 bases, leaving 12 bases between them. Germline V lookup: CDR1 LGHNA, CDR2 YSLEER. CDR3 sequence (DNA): TGCGCCAGCAGCCAAGATTTGACAGGCGGCGGGGAGCTGTTTTTT. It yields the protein CASSQDLTGGGELFF.

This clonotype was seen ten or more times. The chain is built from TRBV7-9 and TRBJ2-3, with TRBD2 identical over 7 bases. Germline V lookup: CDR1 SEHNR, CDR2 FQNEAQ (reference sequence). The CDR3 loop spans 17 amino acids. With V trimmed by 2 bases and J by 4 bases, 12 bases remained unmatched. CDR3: CASSLPPGRGRADTQYF. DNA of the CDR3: TGTGCCAGCAGCTTACCCCCAGGGCGCGGGAGAGCAGATACGCAGTATTTT. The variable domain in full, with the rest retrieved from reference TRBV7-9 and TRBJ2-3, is DTGVSQNPRHKITKRGQNVTFRCDPISEHNRLYWYRQTLGQGPEFLTYFQNEAQLEKSRLLSDRFSAERPKGSFSTLEIQRTEQGDSAMYLCASSLPPGRGRADTQYFGPGTRLTVL.

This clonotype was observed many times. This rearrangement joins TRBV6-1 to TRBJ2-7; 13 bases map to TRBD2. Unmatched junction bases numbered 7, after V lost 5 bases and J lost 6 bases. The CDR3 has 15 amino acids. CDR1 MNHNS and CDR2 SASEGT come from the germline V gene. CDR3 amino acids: CASSSGLAGLLEQYF. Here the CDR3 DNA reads TGTGCCAGCAGTTCGGGACTAGCGGGACTACTCGAGCAGTACTTC.

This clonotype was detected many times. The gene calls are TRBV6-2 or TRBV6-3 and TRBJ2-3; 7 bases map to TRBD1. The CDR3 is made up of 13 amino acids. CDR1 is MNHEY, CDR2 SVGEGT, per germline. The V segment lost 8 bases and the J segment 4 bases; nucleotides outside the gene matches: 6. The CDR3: CASGDRVPDTQYF. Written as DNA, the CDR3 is TGTGCCAGCGGCGACAGGGTCCCAGATACGCAGTATTTT.

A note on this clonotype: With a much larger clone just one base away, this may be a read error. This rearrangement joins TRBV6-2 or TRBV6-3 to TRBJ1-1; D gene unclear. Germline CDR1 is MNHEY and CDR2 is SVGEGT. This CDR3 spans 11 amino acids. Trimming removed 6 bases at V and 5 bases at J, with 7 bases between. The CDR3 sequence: CASRRATEAFF. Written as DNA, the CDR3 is TGTGCCAGCAGACGGGCGACTGAAGCTTTCTTT.

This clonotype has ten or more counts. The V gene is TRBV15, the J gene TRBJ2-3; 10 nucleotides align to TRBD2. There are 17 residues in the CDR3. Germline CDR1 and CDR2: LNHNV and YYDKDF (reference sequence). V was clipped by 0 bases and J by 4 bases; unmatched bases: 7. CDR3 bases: TGTGCCACCAGCAGAGAGGGGACTAGCGCGAAGGCAGATACGCAGTATTTT. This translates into CATSREGTSAKADTQYF.

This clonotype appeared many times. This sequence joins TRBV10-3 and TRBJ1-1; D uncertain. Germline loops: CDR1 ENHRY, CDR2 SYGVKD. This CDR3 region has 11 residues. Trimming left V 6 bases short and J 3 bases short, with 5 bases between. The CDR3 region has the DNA TGTGCCATCAGAGAGGACACTGAAGCTTTCTTT. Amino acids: CAIREDTEAFF.

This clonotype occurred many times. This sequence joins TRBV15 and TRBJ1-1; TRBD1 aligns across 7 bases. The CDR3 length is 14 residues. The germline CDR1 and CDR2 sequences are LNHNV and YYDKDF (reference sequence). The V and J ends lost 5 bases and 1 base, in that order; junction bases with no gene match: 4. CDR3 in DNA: TGTGCCACCAGCGCCCGGGACAGGAACACTGAAGCTTTCTTT. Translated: CATSARDRNTEAFF.

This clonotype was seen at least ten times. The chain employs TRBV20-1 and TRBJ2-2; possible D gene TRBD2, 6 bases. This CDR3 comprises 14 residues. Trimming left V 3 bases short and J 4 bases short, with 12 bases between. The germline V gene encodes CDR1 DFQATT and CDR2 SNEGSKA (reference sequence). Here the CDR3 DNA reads TGCAGTGCTAGGCGGGACCCAAGCACCGGGGAGCTGTTTTTT. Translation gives CSARRDPSTGELFF.

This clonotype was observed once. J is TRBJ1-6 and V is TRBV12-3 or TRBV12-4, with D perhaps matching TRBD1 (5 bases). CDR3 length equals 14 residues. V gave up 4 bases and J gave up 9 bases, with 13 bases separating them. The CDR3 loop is CASSSQGISSPLHF. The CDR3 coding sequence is TGTGCCAGCAGTTCTCAGGGAATAAGTTCACCCCTCCACTTT.

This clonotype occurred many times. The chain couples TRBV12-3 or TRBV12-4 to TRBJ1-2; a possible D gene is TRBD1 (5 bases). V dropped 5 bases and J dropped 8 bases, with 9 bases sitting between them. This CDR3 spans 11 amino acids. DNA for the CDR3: TGTGCCAGCAGTGACAGTTTCGGCTACACCTTC. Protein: CASSDSFGYTF.

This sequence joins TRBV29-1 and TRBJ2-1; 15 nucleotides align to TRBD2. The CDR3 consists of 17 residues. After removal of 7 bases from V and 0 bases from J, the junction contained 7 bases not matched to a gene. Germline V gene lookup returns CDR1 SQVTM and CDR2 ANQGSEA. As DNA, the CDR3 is TGCAGCGGCCACGGGACTAGCGGGAGGTTCTCCTACAATGAGCAGTTCTTC. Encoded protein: CSGHGTSGRFSYNEQFF.

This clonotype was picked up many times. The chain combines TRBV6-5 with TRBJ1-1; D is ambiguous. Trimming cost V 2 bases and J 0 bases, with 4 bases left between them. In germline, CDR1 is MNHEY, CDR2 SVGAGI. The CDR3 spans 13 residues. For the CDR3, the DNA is TGTGCCAGCAGTTACGAGGTGAACACTGAAGCTTTCTTT. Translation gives CASSYEVNTEAFF.

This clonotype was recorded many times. Here the CDR3 reads CASSAGLAGLSYNEQFF. CDR3 in DNA: TGTGCCAGCAGTGCGGGACTAGCGGGGCTCTCCTACAATGAGCAGTTCTTC. This chain links TRBV27 with TRBJ2-1; TRBD2 agrees at 13 bases. The germline V gene encodes CDR1 MNHEY and CDR2 SMNVEV (reference sequence). The length of the CDR3 is 17 residues. After removal of 5 bases from V and 0 bases from J, the junction contained 4 bases not matched to a gene.

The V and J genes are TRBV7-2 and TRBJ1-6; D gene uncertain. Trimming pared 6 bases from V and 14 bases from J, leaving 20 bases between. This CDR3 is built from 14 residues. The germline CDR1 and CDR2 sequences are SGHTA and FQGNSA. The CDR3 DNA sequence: TGTGCCAGCAGTGTGTCGCAGGACCCCTTCACCCTCCACTTT. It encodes CASSVSQDPFTLHF.

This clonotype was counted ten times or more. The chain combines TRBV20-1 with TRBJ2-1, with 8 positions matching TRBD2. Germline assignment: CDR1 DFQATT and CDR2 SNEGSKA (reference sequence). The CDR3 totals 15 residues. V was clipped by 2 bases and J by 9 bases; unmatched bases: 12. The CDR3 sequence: CSARMHSGISTEQFF. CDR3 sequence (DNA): TGCAGTGCTAGAATGCATAGCGGGATCTCGACTGAGCAGTTCTTC.

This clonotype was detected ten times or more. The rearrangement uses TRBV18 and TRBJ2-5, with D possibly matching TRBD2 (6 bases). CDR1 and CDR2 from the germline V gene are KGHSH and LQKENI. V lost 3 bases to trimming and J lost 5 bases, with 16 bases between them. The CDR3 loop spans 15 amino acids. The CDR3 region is CASSPLGGVHETQYF. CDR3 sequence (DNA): TGTGCCAGCTCACCCCTTGGCGGGGTCCACGAGACCCAGTACTTC.

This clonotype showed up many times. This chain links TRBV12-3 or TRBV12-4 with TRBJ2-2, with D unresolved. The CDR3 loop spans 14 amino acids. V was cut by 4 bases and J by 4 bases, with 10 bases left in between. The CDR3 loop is CASSWSSRTGELFF. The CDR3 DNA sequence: TGTGCCAGCAGTTGGAGTAGTCGCACCGGGGAGCTGTTTTTT.

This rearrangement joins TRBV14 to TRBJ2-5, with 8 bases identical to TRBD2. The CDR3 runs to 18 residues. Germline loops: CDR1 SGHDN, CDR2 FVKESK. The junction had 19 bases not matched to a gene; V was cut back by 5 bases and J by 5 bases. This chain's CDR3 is CASSWETSAAPGKETQYF. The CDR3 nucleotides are TGTGCCAGCAGCTGGGAGACTAGCGCAGCCCCTGGGAAGGAGACCCAGTACTTC.

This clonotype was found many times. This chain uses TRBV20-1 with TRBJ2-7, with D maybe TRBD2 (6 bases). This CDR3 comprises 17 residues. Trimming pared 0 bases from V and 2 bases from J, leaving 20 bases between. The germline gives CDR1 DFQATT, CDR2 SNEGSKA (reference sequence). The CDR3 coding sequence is TGCAGTGCTAGAGATAGGCTGTCGGGAGAATCAACCTACGAGCAGTACTTC. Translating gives CSARDRLSGESTYEQYF.